This T cell receptor beta chain was captured by sequencing in a study of chemoradiotherapy in HPV16-positive cancers. Study-wide points: Candidate HPV-specific clones and E7-related TCR motifs grew in tumor during treatment. Functional assays defining HPV-specific T cells used only two HPV16-positive patients.

The CDR3 length is 17 residues. Germline assignment: CDR1 SGHRS and CDR2 YFSETQ. Losses at the gene ends were 4 bases for V and 5 bases for J; bases not matched to a gene: 9. Assay used: immunoSEQ multiplex PCR; TCRdb lists only in-frame clones, some missing. The top ten clones hold approximately 2.8% of a sample with tens of thousands of clones, roughly nine tenths of them seen once. Repertoires were sampled repeatedly during chemoradiotherapy. Turning to this clone: Its cognate antigen is unknown.

V usage is TRBV5-1 and J usage is TRBJ2-5, with 15 bases aligning to TRBD2. This sample comprised blood, obtained from a patient who underwent chemoradiotherapy. The TCR originated in a human donor with HPV-associated anogenital cancer. DNA of the CDR3: TGCGCCAGCAGCCCAGGACTAGCGGGGGGGCCGTGGGAGACCCAGTACTTC. Its translation is CASSPGLAGGPWETQYF.